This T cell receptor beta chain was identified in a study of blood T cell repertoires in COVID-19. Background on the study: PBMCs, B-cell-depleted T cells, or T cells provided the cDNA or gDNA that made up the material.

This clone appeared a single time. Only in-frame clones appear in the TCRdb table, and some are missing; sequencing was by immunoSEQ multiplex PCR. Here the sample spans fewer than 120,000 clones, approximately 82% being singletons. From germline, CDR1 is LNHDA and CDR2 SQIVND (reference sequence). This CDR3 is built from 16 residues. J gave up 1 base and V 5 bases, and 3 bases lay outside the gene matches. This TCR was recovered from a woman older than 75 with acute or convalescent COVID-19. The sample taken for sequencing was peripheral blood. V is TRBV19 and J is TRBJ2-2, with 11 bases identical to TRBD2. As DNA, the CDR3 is TGTGCCAGTAGTTTAGGACTAGCGGGGAACACCGGGGAGCTGTTTTTT. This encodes CASSLGLAGNTGELFF. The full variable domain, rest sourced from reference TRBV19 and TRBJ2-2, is DGGITQSPKYLFRKEGQNVTLSCEQNLNHDAMYWYRQDPGQGLRLIYYSQIVNDFQKGDIAEGYSVSREKKESFPLTVTSAQKNPTAFYLCASSLGLAGNTGELFFGEGSRLTVL.